This TCR beta chain is from a study of blood T cells in healthy people across ages. Whole-study results and caveats: A strong correlation was found between TCR beta diversity and the percentage of naive T cells.

The use of a sample-barcoded 5' primer and a J-beta primer mix characterized a second PCR of roughly 6 to 11 cycles. Each cDNA was tagged by a template-switch adaptor containing 12 random nucleotides. A single record per CDR3 protein comes from TCRdb applying MiXCR to the 5' RACE reads. The repertoire holds hundreds of thousands of distinct CDR3 sequences, 58% seen once, with roughly 22% in the top ten. As concerns this clonotype: Its specificity is not known.

This CDR3 is built from 14 residues. J gave up 5 bases and V 4 bases, and 7 bases lay outside the gene matches. Germline assignment: CDR1 SGHRS and CDR2 YFSETQ. The authors isolated at least 6.5 million PBMCs per sample. V gene TRBV5-1 combines with J gene TRBJ2-5, with TRBD2 matching 8 bases. The clonotype comes from a man aged 25 to 40 in good health. Sequenced material: blood. The CDR3: CASSTGTRTETQYF. In DNA, the CDR3 is TGCGCCAGCAGCACCGGGACTAGGACCGAGACCCAGTACTTC. The full variable domain, with the rest looked up from reference TRBV5-1 and TRBJ2-5, is KAGVTQTPRYLIKTRGQQVTLSCSPISGHRSVSWYQQTPGQGLQFLFEYFSETQRNKGNFPGRFSGRQFSNSRSEMNVSTLELGDSALYLCASSTGTRTETQYFGPGTRLLVL.